One sample yielded the 16 T cell receptor beta chains listed below, sequenced in a study of cytomegalovirus exposure and HLA in healthy donors. The table came from immunoSEQ multiplex PCR; TCRdb's copy has only in-frame clones and leaves some out. The sample shows about 240,000 clones, around nine tenths of them seen only once. Sequencing was done on a sample of PBMCs. The receptors derive from a man younger than 30 in good health and CMV-seronegative.

CDR3: CASSHRPASGHYEQYF. The CDR3 DNA is TGTGCCAGCAGCCACCGGCCGGCTAGCGGGCACTACGAGCAGTACTTC. The V gene is TRBV5-6, the J gene TRBJ2-7; the match to TRBD2 covers 8 bases. CDR3 length: 16 residues. Unmatched junction bases numbered 12, after V lost 4 bases and J lost 3 bases. Germline assignment: CDR1 SGHDT and CDR2 YYEEEE.

The genes are TRBV28 and TRBJ1-1; D is unresolved. The CDR3 has 14 amino acids. Trimming removed 6 bases from V and 4 bases from J, with 15 bases in between. The germline V gene encodes CDR1 MDHEN and CDR2 SYDVKM. The CDR3 spells CASSPPARGTEAFF. In DNA, the CDR3 is TGTGCCAGCAGCCCCCCCGCCAGAGGCACTGAAGCTTTCTTT.

The chain uses TRBV30 and TRBJ1-4, with TRBD1 matching over 8 bases. Germline V gene sequence: CDR1 GTSNPN, CDR2 SVGIG (reference sequence). With V trimmed by 8 bases and J by 8 bases, 13 bases remained unmatched. CDR3 length equals 14 residues. CDR3 sequence: CATLRTGKSEKLFF. The CDR3 nucleotides are TGTGCCACCCTCCGGACAGGGAAGTCGGAAAAACTGTTTTTT.

The chain combines TRBV28 with TRBJ2-7, with 9 bases that match TRBD2. The trim removed 8 bases at V and 2 bases at J, leaving 7 bases unmatched. The CDR3 sequence is 14 residues long. Per germline, CDR1 MDHEN and CDR2 SYDVKM. CDR3 amino acids: CASGGLAGTYEQYF. The CDR3 DNA is TGTGCCAGCGGGGGGCTAGCGGGAACCTACGAGCAGTACTTC.

The gene calls are TRBV7-8 and TRBJ2-7, with TRBD2 matching over 10 bases. CDR1 SGHVS and CDR2 FQNEAQ come from the germline V gene. The junction had 5 bases not matched to a gene; V was cut back by 5 bases and J by 1 base. CDR3 length: 15 residues. CDR3 sequence: CASSERLAGSYEQYF. The CDR3 nucleotides read TGTGCCAGCAGCGAGCGACTAGCGGGTTCCTACGAGCAGTACTTC.

The CDR3 bases are TGTGCCAGCAGTTCCCGACTAGCGGGGGGGAACTCCTACGAGCAGTACTTC. It specifies CASSSRLAGGNSYEQYF. The chain recombines TRBV27 with TRBJ2-7; 14 positions agree with TRBD2. The junction had 5 bases not matched to a gene; V was cut back by 4 bases and J by 0 bases. Looked up from germline, CDR1 is MNHEY and CDR2 is SMNVEV (reference sequence). This CDR3 comprises 17 residues.

The chain links TRBV4-3 to TRBJ2-7; D might be TRBD2 (6 bases). Germline V gene lookup returns CDR1 LGHNA and CDR2 YSLEER. Between the trimmed V and J ends, which lost 1 base and 7 bases, there was a span of 8 bases. The CDR3 consists of 12 residues. The chain's CDR3 is CASSQVRGEQYF. CDR3 in DNA: TGCGCCAGCAGCCAAGTTCGGGGGGAGCAGTACTTC.

This rearrangement joins TRBV6-1 to TRBJ2-7; perhaps TRBD2 as D (6 bases). The CDR3 has 14 amino acids. Trimming cost V 8 bases and J 0 bases, with 14 bases left between them. The V gene's germline CDR1 is MNHNS and CDR2 SASEGT. CDR3: CASGGTGSSYEQYF. For the CDR3, the DNA is TGTGCCAGCGGGGGGACGGGAAGCTCCTACGAGCAGTACTTC.

The chain recombines TRBV28 with TRBJ2-4; D might be TRBD1 (5 bases). In germline, CDR1 is MDHEN, CDR2 SYDVKM. The V end lost 3 bases, the J end lost 10 bases, and 7 bases lay between the germline ends. CDR3 size: 11 residues. The CDR3 protein is CASSFGAIQYF. Written as DNA, the CDR3 is TGTGCCAGCAGTTTTGGGGCAATTCAGTACTTC.

This clone was observed once. The chain combines TRBV19 with TRBJ2-5; 10 bases fit TRBD1. Trimming removed 6 bases from V and 5 bases from J; junction bases left unmatched: 6. The CDR3 runs 14 residues. Germline CDR1 is LNHDA and CDR2 is SQIVND (reference sequence). The CDR3 DNA is TGTGCCAGTAGGCGACAGGGGGCTGGGGAGACCCAGTACTTC. It is translated as CASRRQGAGETQYF.

The count of this clone is one. The chain couples TRBV29-1 to TRBJ2-1; weak D call: TRBD2 (5 bases). In germline, CDR1 is SQVTM, CDR2 ANQGSEA. This CDR3 is built from 12 residues. V lost 5 bases to trimming and J lost 8 bases, with 13 bases between them. The CDR3 spells CSVRGSIDEQFF. CDR3 sequence (DNA): TGCAGCGTTCGGGGATCCATAGATGAGCAGTTCTTC.

This chain uses TRBV29-1 with TRBJ2-5; D perhaps matches TRBD2 (6 bases). V gave up 3 bases and J gave up 3 bases, with 17 bases separating them. This CDR3 is 15 amino acids long. Germline V lookup: CDR1 SQVTM, CDR2 ANQGSEA. CDR3 region: CSVDGVSGNKETQYF. Here the CDR3 DNA reads TGCAGCGTTGACGGGGTTAGCGGCAACAAAGAGACCCAGTACTTC.

The chain couples TRBV27 to TRBJ1-1; D remains unclear. The ends were cut back, 7 bases at V and 2 bases at J, with 14 bases in the middle. Germline CDR1 reads MNHEY; CDR2 reads SMNVEV (reference sequence). The CDR3 is 14 residues long. The CDR3 reads CASTPYGVNTEAFF. As DNA, the CDR3 is TGTGCCAGCACCCCCTACGGGGTTAACACTGAAGCTTTCTTT.

The chain is built from TRBV15 and TRBJ1-1; tentative D call: TRBD1 (5 bases). There are 13 residues in the CDR3. CDR1 LNHNV and CDR2 YYDKDF come from the germline V gene (reference sequence). Trimming left V 7 bases short and J 3 bases short, with 12 bases between. The CDR3 sequence is CATKRGLDTEAFF. CDR3 DNA: TGTGCCACCAAAAGGGGTCTTGACACTGAAGCTTTCTTT.

This clone was observed a handful of times. The chain has TRBV10-1 and TRBJ2-7, with D unclear. The germline V and J ends were trimmed by 4 bases and 3 bases, with 16 bases remaining between them. CDR3 length equals 15 residues. Germline CDR1 WNHNN, CDR2 SYGVQD (reference sequence). CDR3: CASSGASRVIYEQYF. The CDR3 DNA sequence: TGCGCCAGCAGTGGTGCCTCCCGGGTTATCTACGAGCAGTACTTC.

The count of this clone is one. Different DNA sequences within this sample yield the same CDR3. The chain joins TRBV6-5 to TRBJ1-2; D ambiguous. The V and J ends lost 8 bases and 5 bases respectively, with 9 bases between them. The CDR3 spans 11 residues. Germline V CDR1 and CDR2: MNHEY, SVGAGI. CDR3: CASSPGYGYTF. In DNA, the CDR3 is TGTGCCAGCTCGCCCGGGTATGGCTACACCTTC.